This TCR beta chain originates from a study of glioma-infiltrating T cells after dendritic cell vaccination. Germline lookup yields CDR1 SGDLS and CDR2 YYNGEE. V gave up 0 bases and J gave up 3 bases; unmatched junction bases: 14. There are 19 residues in the CDR3. In the case of this clone: As yet, its antigen is unknown.

Data came from immunoSEQ multiplex PCR; TCRdb stores just in-frame clones and leaves some out. The sample shows 80,000 to 100,000 clones, around three quarters of them seen only once. PBMC were collected before vaccination, two weeks after the third vaccination, and at progression. Study observations and caveats: Longer survival after dendritic cell vaccination followed higher pretreatment TIL content.

The chain links TRBV9 to TRBJ2-2; TRBD2 agrees at 7 bases. Specimen: blood, collected before dendritic cell vaccination. The sequence came from a human donor with glioblastoma. The CDR3, as DNA: TGTGCCAGCAGCGTAGTAAGTACGGGGGGACTTCTCTACACCGGGGAGCTGTTTTTT. Translating it yields CASSVVSTGGLLYTGELFF.